The present TCR beta chain was sequenced within a study of post-analysis software for immune sequencing data. Study-level findings and limits: Controls' normalized Chao1 diversity significantly exceeded that of multiple sclerosis patients.

On this clonotype itself: Its matching antigen is unknown.

TCR beta cDNA libraries had unique molecular identifiers. Hundreds of thousands of cDNA molecules came from about 1 to 10 million T cells. MiXCR, applied by TCRdb to the PCR reads, yields one record per CDR3 protein. The sample lists hundreds of thousands of distinct CDR3 sequences, 59% occurring once. Source material: blood. The sequence was obtained from a girl aged 2-15 years with multiple sclerosis.

The CDR3 loop reads CATSREGGGRGYEQYF. The CDR3 DNA sequence: TGTGCCACCAGCAGAGAGGGGGGCGGGAGGGGCTACGAGCAGTACTTC. This chain links TRBV15 with TRBJ2-7; 9 bases map to TRBD2. V lost 0 bases, J lost 3 bases, and 6 bases stayed unmatched. There are 16 residues in the CDR3. Per germline, CDR1 LNHNV and CDR2 YYDKDF (reference sequence).